This entry lists 2 T cell receptor beta chains sequenced from one sample in a study of T cells in tuberculosis. Sorting used thawed, overnight-rested PBMC stained with anti-CD3, a viability dye and GMM-loaded CD1B tetramer. The CD1B tetramers carried C32 glucose monomycolate purified from Rhodococcus equi. Sequencing used immunoSEQ multiplex PCR; TCRdb keeps in-frame clones, though not all of them. The profile shows 88,000 or so clones, approximately 91% of them singletons. Sequencing was done on a sample of CD1b-GMM tetramer-negative cells sorted from PBMCs. The receptors were sampled from an adult woman with latent tuberculosis.

The chain couples TRBV1 to TRBJ1-1; the table's D call, TRBD1, has no DNA check behind it. TRBV1 is listed as a pseudogene. The CDR3 has 15 residues. The CDR3 coding sequence is TGCACCAGCAGCCAAGTTATCGACAGACACACTGAAGCTTTCTTT. The encoded protein is CTSSQVIDRHTEAFF.

This clone occurred once. CDR3 sequence (DNA): TGTGCCAGCAGCAGGGTGGGGAACACTGAAGCTTTCTTT. Translated: CASSRVGNTEAFF. This chain uses TRBV6-5 with TRBJ1-1; TRBD1 might be the D (5 bases). Deletions cut 6 bases from V and 1 base from J, with 9 bases between. CDR3 size: 13 residues. Germline loops: CDR1 MNHEY, CDR2 SVGAGI.